Given below is one TCR beta chain in context. This specimen belongs to a study of blood T cell repertoires in COVID-19. In terms of age and location, participants ranged from roughly 18 to 95 years and lived in around 22 US areas. The table came from immunoSEQ multiplex PCR; TCRdb's copy has only in-frame clones and leaves some out. This table holds about 260,000 clones, about 88% found once. Germline CDR1 SEHNR, CDR2 FQNEAQ (reference sequence). With 3 bases removed from V and 4 bases from J, the gap between germline ends came to 13 bases. This CDR3 region has 14 residues. The sequenced sample consisted of PBMCs or T cells enriched from blood (not recorded which). The receptor's source is a woman aged 45-65 years who had recovered from COVID-19. This sequence joins TRBV7-9 and TRBJ2-7; D is ambiguous. In DNA, the CDR3 is TGTGCCAGCAGCTTGGCGCGACTCCATTACGAGCAGTACTTC. Translating it yields CASSLARLHYEQYF.